A single T cell receptor (beta chain) is shown here with its context. As yet, its antigen is unknown. The sample is drawn from a study of cytomegalovirus exposure and HLA in healthy donors. General observations from the study: CMV serostatus was the only recorded immune exposure for donors.

Germline V lookup: CDR1 SGHDN, CDR2 FVKESK. The CDR3 totals 13 residues. Trimming cost V 2 bases and J 5 bases, with 9 bases left between them. 13 Jbeta primers and 60 Vbeta primers were used for the PCR. Profiling relied on immunoSEQ multiplex PCR, and the TCRdb table lists in-frame clones only, not all of them. The data show around 96,000 clones, over 75% seen once. Input material: PBMCs. This receptor was obtained from a young man in good health and CMV-seronegative. This chain uses TRBV14 with TRBJ1-1; weak D call: TRBD1 (5 bases). CDR3 nucleotides: TGTGCCAGCAGCCAAACGCAGGGTACTGAAGCTTTCTTT. Translated: CASSQTQGTEAFF.